Below, 8 T cell receptor beta chains from the same sample are listed, as sequenced in a study of CD8+CD57+ T cells in acquired aplastic anemia. Flow cytometry had shown expanded CD8+CD57+ cells in the patients chosen for sequencing. TCR beta VDJ and CDR3 profiles were obtained from a genomic DNA template. TCRdb itself ran the reads through MiXCR, one entry per CDR3 protein. The table lists 50,000 or so distinct CDR3 sequences, approximately 50% of them singletons. Sequences were obtained from sorted CD4+, CD8+, or CD8+CD57+ T cells (not recorded which) from PBMCs. Receptor source: a human donor with aplastic anemia.

This clonotype was seen a handful of times. Mismatch with germline at one junction end may stem from a read error. The rearrangement uses TRBV24-1 and TRBJ2-1, with D perhaps TRBD1 (6 bases). CDR1 is KGHDR, CDR2 SFDVKD, per germline. This CDR3 is built from 12 residues. The CDR3 DNA is TGTGCCACCGTGGACAGCTACGATGAGCAGTTCTTC. It encodes CATVDSYDEQFF.

The table lists this clonotype with many counts. The CDR3 region is CASSDKGREVGGYTF. The CDR3 region has the DNA TGTGCCAGCAGTGATAAGGGCAGGGAAGTTGGTGGCTACACCTTC. This chain connects TRBV6-1 to TRBJ1-2, with D possibly being TRBD1 (5 bases). The ends were cut back, 3 bases at V and 7 bases at J, with 18 bases in the middle. This CDR3 has 15 amino acids. Germline lookup yields CDR1 MNHNS and CDR2 SASEGT.

This chain connects TRBV6-1 to TRBJ1-5; 7 bases map to TRBD1. The junction had 4 bases not matched to a gene; V was cut back by 5 bases and J by 6 bases. Germline V gives CDR1 MNHNS, CDR2 SASEGT. This CDR3 contains 13 residues. CDR3 in DNA: TGTGCCAGCAGTAAGACAGGGCTTCAGCCCCAGCATTTT. Translation: CASSKTGLQPQHF.

The V and J genes are TRBV2 and TRBJ2-1, with D perhaps assigned TRBD1 or TRBD2 (6 bases each). V was trimmed by 2 bases and J by 2 bases, leaving 10 bases between them. The germline V gene has CDR1 SNHLY and CDR2 FYNNEI. CDR3 size: 15 residues. The CDR3: CASSETGGAYNEQFF. In nucleotides, the CDR3 is TGTGCCAGCAGTGAAACCGGGGGCGCCTACAATGAGCAGTTCTTC.

V usage is TRBV25-1 and J usage is TRBJ1-6; 10 positions match TRBD1. CDR3 length: 15 amino acids. In germline, CDR1 is MGHDK, CDR2 SYGVNS. The V segment lost 3 bases and the J segment 10 bases; nucleotides outside the gene matches: 6. The CDR3 DNA is TGTGCCAGCAGTGAGTCCGGGACAGGGGCGTCACCCCTCCACTTT. It specifies CASSESGTGASPLHF.

Details on this clonotype: The CDR3 does not close with the conserved phenylalanine or tryptophan, likely indicating a read error. The CDR3 DNA sequence: TGTGCCACCAGTGTTCAGGGTGCGGAGACCCAGTACCTC. Protein product: CATSVQGAETQYL. The chain has TRBV24-1 and TRBJ2-5, with a possible D match to TRBD1 (5 bases). Trimming removed 5 bases from V and 5 bases from J, with 11 bases in between. Germline loops: CDR1 KGHDR, CDR2 SFDVKD. The CDR3 is made up of 13 amino acids.

Notes on this clonotype: The CDR3 ends on some other residue instead of the conserved phenylalanine or tryptophan, so this is likely a read error. Because the CDR3's place on the DNA is in doubt, the DNA is left out and the CDR3 is given as listed by TCRdb. The chain has TRBV7-9 and TRBJ1-6. Germline V gene lookup returns CDR1 SEHNR and CDR2 FQNEAQ (reference sequence). The length of the CDR3 is 14 amino acids, counting both ends. The CDR3 here is CASSLSGNNSPLRS.

This clonotype came up many times. CDR3 nucleotides: TGTGCCAGCAGCTTGTTGGGGGTTGAAGGTTGGAACTACGAGCAGTACTTC. Its translation: CASSLLGVEGWNYEQYF. The chain combines TRBV5-4 with TRBJ2-7; tentatively, D is TRBD1 or TRBD2 (5 bases each). This CDR3 region has 17 residues. Germline values: CDR1 SGHNT, CDR2 YYREEE (reference sequence). Trimming cost V 1 base and J 3 bases, with 20 bases left between them.